Below, 30 T cell receptor beta chains from the same sample are listed, as sequenced in a study of T cell responses to AZD1222 COVID-19 vaccine. The method was immunoSEQ multiplex PCR; TCRdb's version includes in-frame clones alone and lacks a portion of them. The sample holds tens of thousands of clones, 85% to 90% seen once. Sample: peripheral blood, taken on day 0 of AZD1222 vaccination. The receptors were gathered from an adult in good health.

The rearrangement joins TRBV2 to TRBJ2-3, with D perhaps TRBD2 (5 bases). V lost 6 bases and J lost 5, with 18 bases in between. The length of the CDR3 is 15 residues. Germline V CDR1 and CDR2: SNHLY, FYNNEI. CDR3 in amino acids: CASRDRAARGDTQYF. As DNA, the CDR3 is TGTGCCAGCAGGGACCGGGCGGCCCGGGGAGATACGCAGTATTTT. The full variable domain, in which reference TRBV2 and TRBJ2-3 provide the parts outside the CDR3, is EPEVTQTPSHQVTQMGQEVILRCVPISNHLYFYWYRQILGQKVEFLVSFYNNEISEKSEIFDDQFSVERPDGSNFTLKIRSTKLEDSAMYFCASRDRAARGDTQYFGPGTRLTVL.

The chain joins TRBV6-1 to TRBJ1-2, with D hard to call. Between the trimmed V and J ends, which lost 2 bases and 8 bases, there was a span of 12 bases. The CDR3 is 13 residues long. Germline CDR1 MNHNS, CDR2 SASEGT. The CDR3 DNA reads TGTGCCAGCAGTGAAACCCCGGAGGAAGGCTACACCTTC. Its protein product is CASSETPEEGYTF.

The chain has TRBV15 and TRBJ2-6; unclear D gene. Germline CDR1 LNHNV, CDR2 YYDKDF (reference sequence). This CDR3 is built from 15 residues. V was cut by 1 base and J by 1 base, with 5 bases left in between. The CDR3, as DNA: TGTGCCACCAGCAGAGGTGGATCTGGGGCCAACGTCCTGACTTTC. This translates into CATSRGGSGANVLTF.

The rearrangement joins TRBV7-2 to TRBJ1-1; D is uncertain. CDR1 and CDR2 from the germline V gene are SGHTA and FQGNSA. The CDR3 consists of 13 residues. V was trimmed by 1 base and J by 1 base, leaving 4 bases between them. The CDR3 DNA is TGTGCCAGCAGCTTAGAGGGGAACACTGAAGCTTTCTTT. As protein: CASSLEGNTEAFF.

The rearrangement uses TRBV9 and TRBJ2-2; 9 bases are a match to TRBD2. In germline, CDR1 is SGDLS, CDR2 YYNGEE. V lost 0 bases and J lost 3; bases outside the gene matches: 6. CDR3 length: 17 residues. CDR3 sequence reads: CASSVDHSGRYTGELFF. Written as DNA, the CDR3 is TGTGCCAGCAGCGTAGATCACAGCGGGAGGTACACCGGGGAGCTGTTTTTT.

This clone was seen more than once but under ten times. V usage is TRBV5-1 and J usage is TRBJ2-2; D is ambiguous. Germline V gives CDR1 SGHRS, CDR2 YFSETQ. V lost 5 bases to trimming and J lost 4 bases, with 12 bases between them. This CDR3 comprises 14 residues. CDR3 nucleotides: TGCGCCAGCAGGGTGGTACAGTCCACCGGGGAGCTGTTTTTT. It specifies CASRVVQSTGELFF.

V usage is TRBV10-2 and J usage is TRBJ2-1; 7 bases match TRBD2. The CDR3 extends over 15 amino acids. J lost 2 bases, V lost 7 bases, and 8 bases had no gene match. CDR1 WSHSY and CDR2 SAAADI come from the germline V gene. CDR3 DNA: TGCGCCAGCATTCGGGCTAGCGGACCCTACAATGAGCAGTTCTTC. Protein product: CASIRASGPYNEQFF.

The chain links TRBV19 to TRBJ1-4; 8 bases are a match to TRBD1. CDR3 length equals 15 residues. The germline V gene has CDR1 LNHDA and CDR2 SQIVND (reference sequence). Losses at the gene ends were 5 bases for V and 3 bases for J; bases not matched to a gene: 5. CDR3 DNA sequence: TGTGCCAGTAGTCCCTACAGGGGGGCTAATGAAAAACTGTTTTTT. Encoded protein: CASSPYRGANEKLFF.

The chain has TRBV5-1 and TRBJ2-7, with TRBD2 matching 13 bases. There are 14 residues in the CDR3. Germline V CDR1 and CDR2: SGHRS, YFSETQ. The J segment lost 4 bases and the V segment lost 4 bases, leaving 2 bases of the junction unmatched. The CDR3 bases are TGCGCCAGCAGCCCGGGACTAGCGGGATACGAGCAGTACTTC. This sequence encodes CASSPGLAGYEQYF. The variable domain in full, completed from reference TRBV5-1 and TRBJ2-7, reads KAGVTQTPRYLIKTRGQQVTLSCSPISGHRSVSWYQQTPGQGLQFLFEYFSETQRNKGNFPGRFSGRQFSNSRSEMNVSTLELGDSALYLCASSPGLAGYEQYFGPGTRLTVT.

This clone has a single count. The V and J genes are TRBV20-1 and TRBJ1-1; weak D call: TRBD1 (6 bases). This CDR3 has 14 residues. Germline lookup yields CDR1 DFQATT and CDR2 SNEGSKA (reference sequence). V was clipped by 3 bases and J by 6 bases, with 17 bases between them. In nucleotides, the CDR3 is TGCAGTGCTAGTTCGCGACAGGATACGGCTGAAGCTTTCTTT. This encodes CSASSRQDTAEAFF.

The chain carries TRBV7-9 and TRBJ1-2, with D perhaps matching TRBD1 (5 bases). Trimming removed 3 bases at V and 0 bases at J, with 20 bases between. The germline CDR1 and CDR2 sequences are SEHNR and FQNEAQ (reference sequence). The CDR3 consists of 18 residues. For the CDR3, the DNA is TGTGCCAGCAGCTTGGCGGGGGACTTGGACTATACTAACTATGGCTACACCTTC. It is translated as CASSLAGDLDYTNYGYTF.

The CDR3 sequence: CAIREDRGVETQYF. In DNA, the CDR3 is TGTGCCATCAGGGAGGACAGGGGCGTAGAGACCCAGTACTTC. The chain carries TRBV10-3 and TRBJ2-5; 9 bases are a match to TRBD1. The CDR3 spans 14 residues. V was clipped by 6 bases and J by 4 bases; unmatched bases: 6. CDR1 and CDR2 from the germline V gene are ENHRY and SYGVKD.

The chain links TRBV2 to TRBJ1-1; D remains unclear. Per the germline V gene, CDR1 is SNHLY and CDR2 is FYNNEI. This CDR3 spans 13 amino acids. V was shortened by 4 bases and J by 2 bases, with 8 bases between the two germline ends. This CDR3 reads CASSGDHNTEAFF. The DNA for the CDR3 is TGTGCCAGCAGTGGGGATCACAACACTGAAGCTTTCTTT.

This clone was recorded only once. The genes are TRBV5-5 and TRBJ2-7; 12 nucleotides agree with TRBD2. V was clipped by 4 bases and J by 2 bases; unmatched bases: 4. Germline CDR1 is SGHKS and CDR2 is YYEKEE (reference sequence). The length of the CDR3 is 15 residues. The CDR3, as DNA: TGTGCCAGCAGCATCCTAGCGGGAGGGCCCTACGAGCAGTACTTC. As protein: CASSILAGGPYEQYF.

Only one count was recorded for this clone. CDR3 residues: CASSLRRVVTGELFF. In nucleotides, the CDR3 is TGTGCCAGCAGTTTGAGGCGGGTGGTCACCGGGGAGCTGTTTTTT. The chain uses TRBV28 and TRBJ2-2; possibly TRBD2 for D (5 bases). From germline, CDR1 is MDHEN and CDR2 SYDVKM. CDR3 length: 15 residues. Trimming took 3 bases from V and 4 from J, leaving 12 bases between them.

The chain employs TRBV27 and TRBJ1-6; the match to TRBD1 covers 8 bases. Germline V CDR1 and CDR2: MNHEY, SMNVEV (reference sequence). The ends lost 3 bases at V and 9 bases at J; junction bases unmatched: 7. CDR3 length equals 15 residues. CDR3 sequence: CASSFQDREGSPLHF. CDR3 sequence (DNA): TGTGCCAGCAGTTTCCAGGACAGGGAGGGTTCACCCCTCCACTTT.

The V and J genes are TRBV18 and TRBJ2-3, with D unresolved. The CDR3 extends over 13 amino acids. Trimming pared 0 bases from V and 5 bases from J, leaving 6 bases between. Germline V gene lookup returns CDR1 KGHSH and CDR2 LQKENI. The CDR3 nucleotides read TGTGCCAGCTCACCACCGGTGGGAGATACGCAGTATTTT. Amino acids: CASSPPVGDTQYF.

The chain couples TRBV5-1 to TRBJ2-7; possibly TRBD1 for D (6 bases). Germline V CDR1 and CDR2: SGHRS, YFSETQ. The V and J ends lost 0 bases and 4 bases respectively, with 14 bases between them. This CDR3 has 15 amino acids. Written as DNA, the CDR3 is TGCGCCAGCAGCTTGGAACAGGGCGGTTTGTACGAGCAGTACTTC. It codes for CASSLEQGGLYEQYF.

CDR3 region: CASSPAGTGSTDTQYF. Written as DNA, the CDR3 is TGTGCCAGCAGTCCCGCCGGGACAGGGAGCACAGATACGCAGTATTTT. This rearrangement joins TRBV28 to TRBJ2-3, with 9 bases matching TRBD1. Germline-derived CDR1 and CDR2 are MDHEN and SYDVKM. The CDR3 has 16 residues. The V and J ends lost 5 bases and 0 bases, in that order; junction bases with no gene match: 6.

The V gene is TRBV6-5, the J gene TRBJ1-4, with D tentatively TRBD1 (6 bases). The CDR3 extends over 14 amino acids. With 8 bases removed from V and 4 bases from J, the gap between germline ends came to 14 bases. In germline, CDR1 is MNHEY, CDR2 SVGAGI. Written as DNA, the CDR3 is TGTGCCAGCCAACCGGGACACGATAATGAAAAACTGTTTTTT. This encodes CASQPGHDNEKLFF.

The genes are TRBV30 and TRBJ1-4; TRBD1 matches 9 bases. J gave up 7 bases and V 1 base, and 10 bases lay outside the gene matches. CDR1 and CDR2 (germline): GTSNPN, SVGIG (reference sequence). This CDR3 comprises 16 residues. CDR3 coding DNA: TGTGCCTGGAGTGGAGGACAGGGGAGGTGGAGTGAAAAACTGTTTTTT. Translated, it gives CAWSGGQGRWSEKLFF.

The gene calls are TRBV12-3 or TRBV12-4 and TRBJ1-4; TRBD1 agrees at 10 bases. CDR3 size: 13 residues. After removal of 4 bases from V and 11 bases from J, the junction contained 4 bases not matched to a gene. The chain's CDR3 is CASSWDRGGKLFF. The CDR3 DNA follows: TGTGCCAGCAGTTGGGACAGGGGAGGGAAACTGTTTTTT.

CDR3 sequence (DNA): TGTGCCAGCAGTTTCCAGGGCGTTGGCAATCAGCCCCAGCATTTT. It yields the protein CASSFQGVGNQPQHF. The gene calls are TRBV27 and TRBJ1-5; tentative D call: TRBD1 (5 bases). Germline CDR1 MNHEY, CDR2 SMNVEV (reference sequence). There are 15 residues in the CDR3. V lost 3 bases and J lost 2, with 11 bases in between.

V gene TRBV4-1 combines with J gene TRBJ2-7, with 9 nucleotides matching TRBD2. The V gene's germline CDR1 is MGHRA and CDR2 YSYEKL. The junction had 13 bases not matched to a gene; V was cut back by 6 bases and J by 7 bases. CDR3 length: 15 amino acids. CDR3 nucleotide sequence: TGCGCCAGCAGTCATCTTAGCGGGGGTATGCGGGAGCAGTACTTC. The encoded protein is CASSHLSGGMREQYF.

The chain joins TRBV5-1 to TRBJ1-3; no reliable D call. Trimming left V 1 base short and J 2 bases short, with 10 bases between. Germline values: CDR1 SGHRS, CDR2 YFSETQ. The length of the CDR3 is 15 residues. The chain's CDR3 is CASSLFHEPGNTIYF. The DNA for the CDR3 is TGCGCCAGCAGCTTGTTCCATGAACCTGGAAACACCATATATTTT.

The rearrangement joins TRBV27 to TRBJ1-2; TRBD1 might be the D (5 bases). Germline V gene data show CDR1 as MNHEY and CDR2 as SMNVEV (reference sequence). V was pared by 4 bases and J by 1 base, with 16 bases between. The CDR3 consists of 16 residues. CDR3 bases: TGTGCCAGCAGTTCCCTACAGGACAATTATAACTATGGCTACACCTTC. Its protein product is CASSSLQDNYNYGYTF.

J is TRBJ2-3 and V is TRBV3-1 (or the pseudogene TRBV3-2); 9 bases fit TRBD2. Germline CDR1 and CDR2: LGHDT and YNNKEL (reference sequence). Trimming at V came to 4 bases and at J to 6 bases, leaving 5 bases not matched to a gene. The CDR3 has 14 amino acids. Here the CDR3 DNA reads TGTGCCAGCAGCCCTAGCGGGACGGTGGATACGCAGTATTTT. It is translated as CASSPSGTVDTQYF.

This clone was found a few times. The chain employs TRBV5-4 and TRBJ2-1; 10 bases are a match to TRBD2. The CDR3 covers 14 residues. The ends lost 9 bases at V and 10 bases at J; junction bases unmatched: 13. Looked up from germline, CDR1 is SGHNT and CDR2 is YYREEE (reference sequence). CDR3 protein: CAIPLSGGSGEQFF. DNA for the CDR3: TGTGCCATTCCGCTTAGCGGGGGGTCGGGGGAGCAGTTCTTC.

J is TRBJ2-7 and V is TRBV5-1, with TRBD1 identical over 10 bases. This CDR3 comprises 16 residues. J lost 5 bases, V lost 0 bases, and 8 bases had no gene match. Germline V gene lookup returns CDR1 SGHRS and CDR2 YFSETQ. DNA for the CDR3: TGCGCCAGCAGCTTGGCGATAGGGACAGGGGTCAACGAGCAGTACTTC. Protein sequence: CASSLAIGTGVNEQYF.

The chain employs TRBV6-2 or TRBV6-3 and TRBJ2-1; D gene unclear. Looked up from germline, CDR1 is MNHEY and CDR2 is SVGEGT. The CDR3 loop spans 14 amino acids. Trimming left V 6 bases short and J 0 bases short, with 9 bases between. CDR3 in DNA: TGTGCCAGCAGCCCCCATAGCTCCTACAATGAGCAGTTCTTC. Amino acids: CASSPHSSYNEQFF.